This TCR beta chain was observed in a study of T cell changes during pregnancy in multiple sclerosis. The data were produced by immunoSEQ multiplex PCR, yet TCRdb's version contains in-frame clones alone and is incomplete. This repertoire shows around 100,000 clones, 92% found once; its top ten account for about 1.9%. With 1 base removed from V and 3 bases from J, the gap between germline ends came to 10 bases. Germline-derived CDR1 and CDR2 are MGHRA and YSYEKL. The CDR3 covers 14 residues. J is TRBJ2-7 and V is TRBV4-1, with D possibly matching TRBD2 (6 bases). The sample in question was peripheral blood, obtained after pregnancy. The source of this sequence is a female donor with multiple sclerosis, enrolled in a pregnancy study. The CDR3 here is CASSQAGGIYEQYF. The DNA of the CDR3 is TGCGCCAGCAGCCAAGCTGGCGGGATCTACGAGCAGTACTTC.